This TCR beta chain was found in a study of regulatory T cells in long-lasting Graves disease. Study-level points and caveats: Favored gene segments in persistent disease were TRBV28, TRBJ1-2 and TRBJ2-5.

To make TCR beta libraries, researchers used iRepertoire HTBI primers and Arm-PCR of CDR3 regions. In the authors' workflow: Identified across the samples were approximately 60 TRBV segments and around 14 TRBJ segments. One entry per CDR3 protein results from TCRdb running MiXCR on the multiplex PCR reads. The V and J calls and clone size come from TCRdb's table, not from the authors' own analysis. The sample holds a few hundred thousand distinct CDR3 sequences, over 15% seen once. V lost 1 base and J lost 10; bases outside the gene matches: 12. The CDR3 runs 17 residues. Germline V gives CDR1 KGHDR, CDR2 SFDVKD. The sample's time point: newly diagnosed GD, antithyroid drugs for less than 3 months. Generation of the TCR library employed RNA extracted from PBMCs. This clonotype was counted ten times or more. Its specificity is unknown. This same sample was also taken into another study, of T cells in Graves' hyperthyroidism and ophthalmopathy.

This sequence was found in a woman aged 18 to 35 with Graves disease. The chain joins TRBV24-1 to TRBJ2-1, with TRBD2 matching over 10 bases. This specimen consisted of peripheral blood mononuclear cells (PBMCs), obtained at new diagnosis, from a patient treated with antithyroid drugs. This CDR3 is CATSDLGLAGDSTEQFF. The CDR3 DNA sequence: TGTGCCACCAGTGATTTAGGGCTAGCGGGAGACTCGACGGAGCAGTTCTTC.